Listed below are T cell receptor beta chains from one sample, sequenced in a study of CD4 T cells in relation to SARS-CoV-2 and coronaviruses. These receptors are not linked to any known antigen. Here immunoSEQ multiplex PCR was the method, and the copy in TCRdb shows in-frame clones only, minus some. The table lists about 40,000 clones, around three quarters of them singletons. The sample taken for sequencing was memory CD4+ T cells from PBMCs, cultured in vitro. These receptor sequences come from an adult with COVID-19. The CDR3 runs from the conserved cysteine through the conserved F or W. The D gene is left open where the match is weak. Not all rows give a size; the values are once, few, many and, for expanded clones, a class.

clone_size,v_call,d_call,j_call,cdr3_nt,cdr3_aa
.,TRBV7-2,TRBD2,TRBJ2-5,TGTGCCAGCAGCCTGGTAGCGGGAGATGTAGAGACCCAGTACTTC,CASSLVAGDVETQYF
.,TRBV18,.,TRBJ2-3,TGTGCCAGCTCACAGGCCTTCACAGATACGCAGTATTTT,CASSQAFTDTQYF
.,TRBV5-6,.,TRBJ2-1,TGTGCCAGCAGCTTCGGCGCTGGGGGCTCCTACAATGAGCAGTTCTTC,CASSFGAGGSYNEQFF
.,TRBV14,TRBD2,TRBJ2-7,TGTGCCAGCAGCCCTCAGCGGGAACGGCGCGAGCAGTACTTC,CASSPQRERREQYF
.,TRBV28,.,TRBJ2-3,TGTGCCAGCAGTCCCGGGCCCCCAGATACGCAGTATTTT,CASSPGPPDTQYF
.,TRBV28,TRBD1,TRBJ2-3,TGTGCCAGCAGGCCGACAGGGGGCAGAACAGATACGCAGTATTTT,CASRPTGGRTDTQYF
.,TRBV12-3/TRBV12-4,TRBD1,TRBJ1-1,TGTGCCAGCAGGAGACAGGGAGGCACTGAAGCTTTCTTT,CASRRQGGTEAFF
.,TRBV5-1,.,TRBJ1-1,TGCGCCAGCAGCTTGGGTGGGAGCGGTGGCACTGAAGCTTTCTTT,CASSLGGSGGTEAFF
once,TRBV19,TRBD2,TRBJ2-1,TGTGCCAGTAACCGGGGGAGGGCCGAGAATGAGCAGTTCTTC,CASNRGRAENEQFF
few,TRBV7-3,.,TRBJ2-1,TGTGCCAGCAGCTCGGGACCAGAGGGAACCAATGAGCAGTTCTTC,CASSSGPEGTNEQFF
.,TRBV28,.,TRBJ2-2,TGTGCCAGCAACTGGGCTAAAACCGGGGAGCTGTTTTTT,CASNWAKTGELFF
.,TRBV4-1,TRBD2,TRBJ2-3,TGCGCCAGCAGCCAAGCGGAGCTAGCGGGAGTGCTTACGCAGTATTTT,CASSQAELAGVLTQYF
.,TRBV28,.,TRBJ1-1,TGTGCCAGCAGTTTAATCACGGACGAAGCTTTCTTT,CASSLITDEAFF
few,TRBV4-1,TRBD1,TRBJ2-1,TGCGCCAGCAGCCACCGAGACAGGGGCAATGAGCAGTTCTTC,CASSHRDRGNEQFF
once,TRBV3-1/TRBV3-2,.,TRBJ1-2,TGTGCCAGCAGCCAGCAGGGGCTATGGTATGGCTACACCTTC,CASSQQGLWYGYTF
.,TRBV4-2,TRBD2,TRBJ2-5,TGTGCCAGCAGCCAGTCTAGCGGAAAAGAGACCCAGTACTTC,CASSQSSGKETQYF
.,TRBV7-2,.,TRBJ1-5,TGTGCCAGCAGCCTGGAGGTACAGGACTATCAGCCCCAGCATTTT,CASSLEVQDYQPQHF
.,TRBV28,.,TRBJ2-2,TGTGCCAGCAGCAGTCCGGGGACCACGAACACCGGGGAGCTGTTTTTT,CASSSPGTTNTGELFF
.,TRBV30,TRBD1,TRBJ2-5,TGTGCCTGGAGTCATAACAGGGGAGAGACCCAGTACTTC,CAWSHNRGETQYF
.,TRBV30,.,TRBJ2-7,TGTGCCTGGAGTGTACTGGGGGGCGGGCAGTACTTC,CAWSVLGGGQYF
.,TRBV27,TRBD2,TRBJ2-7,TGTGCCAGCAGTTTCGGGACTAGCGGGGCCTACGAGCAGTACTTC,CASSFGTSGAYEQYF
.,TRBV5-1,.,TRBJ2-2,TGCGCCAGCAGCTTGGGGACAGAGGGGACCGGGGAGCTGTTTTTT,CASSLGTEGTGELFF
.,TRBV7-6,.,TRBJ2-2,TGTGCCAGCAGCTCCTCAAGCGGGAACACCGGGGAGCTGTTTTTT,CASSSSSGNTGELFF
once,TRBV18,TRBD1,TRBJ1-1,TGTGCCAGCTCACCCAATAACCCCGCCGGGACAGGGCGAACTGAAGCTTTCTTT,CASSPNNPAGTGRTEAFF
few,TRBV19,.,TRBJ1-1,TGTGCCAGTAGTATTAGAGGGATGAACACTGAAGCTTTCTTT,CASSIRGMNTEAFF
.,TRBV6-1,.,TRBJ2-3,TGTGCCAGCAGTGAAATGTGGGGGGGCGCTTCGCGCCGCACAGATACGCAGTATTTT,CASSEMWGGASRRTDTQYF
.,TRBV28,.,TRBJ2-5,TGTGCCAGCGGGCCCTTAAGGGGTCGGGAGACCCAGTACTTC,CASGPLRGRETQYF
.,TRBV5-1,TRBD1,TRBJ2-1,TGCGCCAGCTCGGGACAGTCCTACAATGAGCAGTTCTTC,CASSGQSYNEQFF
.,TRBV7-2,TRBD2,TRBJ2-3,TGTGCCAGCAGCTTAGCGTCTAGCGGGGTCACAGATACGCAGTATTTT,CASSLASSGVTDTQYF
.,TRBV7-2,.,TRBJ1-5,TGTGCCAGCAGCTCTCAGGGAAATCAGCCCCAGCATTTT,CASSSQGNQPQHF
.,TRBV6-7,.,TRBJ2-7,TGTGCCAGCAGTTACAAACACGTTTCTCGTACCTACGAGCAGTACTTC,CASSYKHVSRTYEQYF
.,TRBV18,.,TRBJ1-2,TGTGCCAGCTCCAGGATAGCCGACGGCTACACCTTC,CASSRIADGYTF
.,TRBV28,.,TRBJ1-1,TGTGCCAGCAGTTTAATCAGGGCTGGGGGCACTGAAGCTTTCTTT,CASSLIRAGGTEAFF
.,TRBV5-8,.,TRBJ2-1,TGTGCCAGCAGCGGCGGTCGGGGTACTGACCCCTCCTACAATGAGCAGTTCTTC,CASSGGRGTDPSYNEQFF
few,TRBV7-6,.,TRBJ2-5,TGTGCCAGCAGCTTGGCCCGGACTCTGACTGGGGAGACCCAGTACTTC,CASSLARTLTGETQYF
.,TRBV7-8,.,TRBJ2-1,TGTGCCAGCATTGCACCCACAGCGAGCTCCTACAATGAGCAGTTCTTC,CASIAPTASSYNEQFF
.,TRBV20-1,TRBD2,TRBJ2-5,TGCAGTGCTAGTGCTAGCGGGACTTTCGAGACCCAGTACTTC,CSASASGTFETQYF
.,TRBV4-1,TRBD1,TRBJ2-5,TGCGCCAGCAGCCAAGATTGGACAGGGGGAGAGACCCAGTACTTC,CASSQDWTGGETQYF
.,TRBV7-9,TRBD2,TRBJ2-7,TGTGCCAGCAGCCCGGGGGGGAGAAGCGAGCAGTACTTC,CASSPGGRSEQYF
.,TRBV7-6,TRBD2,TRBJ2-7,TGTGCCAGCAGCCAAGCGGGAGCCACAATCAACGAGCAGTACTTC,CASSQAGATINEQYF
few,TRBV19,.,TRBJ1-1,TGTGCCAGTAGTACCAGGGGGAACACTGAAGCTTTCTTT,CASSTRGNTEAFF
.,TRBV6-4,TRBD1,TRBJ1-2,TGTGCCAGCAGTACGACAGGGGAATATGGCTACACCTTC,CASSTTGEYGYTF
.,TRBV7-2,TRBD2,TRBJ2-3,TGTGCCAGCAGCTTAGGACATAGCGGGAGAACCACAGATACGCAGTATTTT,CASSLGHSGRTTDTQYF
.,TRBV3-1/TRBV3-2,TRBD2,TRBJ2-3,TGTGCCAGCAGCCCCCGGGGAGCGGGGGGGCTGGATACGCAGTATTTT,CASSPRGAGGLDTQYF
.,TRBV6-2/TRBV6-3,.,TRBJ2-7,TGTGCCAGCAGTTACCTCGTCGGGGAGCAGTACTTC,CASSYLVGEQYF
.,TRBV4-2,.,TRBJ2-7,TGTGCCAGCAGCCAAGATCCAGGGGCCGAAGGAGAGTCCTACGAGCAGTACTTC,CASSQDPGAEGESYEQYF
.,TRBV19,TRBD2,TRBJ2-7,TGTGCCAGTAGTCGGACTAGAGCGGGTGCCTACGAGCAGTACTTC,CASSRTRAGAYEQYF
.,TRBV10-3,.,TRBJ1-2,TGTGCCATCAGTGAAGCCCTTAGCTATGGCTACACCTTC,CAISEALSYGYTF
few,TRBV2,.,TRBJ2-5,TGTGCCAGCAGGAGCTCCTCGGTAGGGGAGACCCAGTACTTC,CASRSSSVGETQYF
.,TRBV5-4,.,TRBJ1-4,TGTGCCAGCAGCACCGGGATGGGGACTAATGAAAAACTGTTTTTT,CASSTGMGTNEKLFF
.,TRBV24-1,TRBD2,TRBJ2-3,TGTGCCACCAGTGAAGCGGGACTAGTAACTTCTACAGATACGCAGTATTTT,CATSEAGLVTSTDTQYF
.,TRBV27,.,TRBJ2-5,TGTGCCAGCAGTACGGGGCGCCCAGGGTCGGAAGAGACCCAGTACTTC,CASSTGRPGSEETQYF
.,TRBV7-2,.,TRBJ1-2,TGTGCCAGCAGCTCCGACAGAACCCTTCCCTCCTATGGCTACACCTTC,CASSSDRTLPSYGYTF